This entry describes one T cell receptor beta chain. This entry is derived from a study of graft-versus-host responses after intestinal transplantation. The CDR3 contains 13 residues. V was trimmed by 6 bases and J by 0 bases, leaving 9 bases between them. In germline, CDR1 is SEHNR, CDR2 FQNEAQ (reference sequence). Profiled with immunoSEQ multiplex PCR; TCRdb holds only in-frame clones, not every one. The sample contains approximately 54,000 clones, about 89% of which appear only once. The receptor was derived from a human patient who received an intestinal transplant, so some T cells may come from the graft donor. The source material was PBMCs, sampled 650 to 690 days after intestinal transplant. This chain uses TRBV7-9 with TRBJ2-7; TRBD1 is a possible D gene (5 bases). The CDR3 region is CASRTGASYEQYF. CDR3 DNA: TGTGCCAGCAGAACAGGTGCCTCCTACGAGCAGTACTTC.